This T cell receptor (beta chain) stems from a study of siplizumab effects on memory and regulatory T cells. General study findings and limits: Siplizumab, the agent tested, significantly reduced alloreactive sequences traceable to unstimulated CD4+ memory cells. To unstimulated subsets, only a minor fraction of alloreactive clones could be mapped. Naive T cell populations appeared to exhibit greater diversity than memory cells and appeared to be major alloresponse contributors.

The CDR3 runs to 14 residues. With 5 bases removed from V and 7 bases from J, the gap between germline ends came to 15 bases. Germline V gives CDR1 SEHNR, CDR2 FQNEAQ (reference sequence). Sequenced by immunoSEQ multiplex PCR; TCRdb stores in-frame clones only, minus some. The sample has about 72,000 clones, under 95% seen once. Notes on this clone: Its antigen is unknown.

The sequenced sample consisted of CD8+ T cells sorted from blood. The receptor's source is a human donor in good health. This chain links TRBV7-9 with TRBJ2-1; no clear D. In DNA form, the CDR3 reads TGTGCCAGCAGCCACACCTTGGGCTTGAATGAGCAGTTCTTC. Its translation: CASSHTLGLNEQFF.